This T cell receptor beta chain was sequenced for a study of cytomegalovirus exposure and HLA in healthy donors. The overall study: The 100 to 150 validation repertoires and the roughly 690 first-cohort repertoires shared a platform, a later analysis reported. Study observations and caveats: According to the study, 150 to 200 TCR beta chains were cytomegalovirus-associated.

Of note for this clone: Antigen: not known.

Using immunoSEQ multiplex PCR, the repertoire was profiled, and TCRdb retains in-frame clones only, with some absent. This table has over 80,000 clones, 85% appearing once. The CDR3 loop spans 15 amino acids. CDR1 is MNHNY, CDR2 SVGAGI, per germline (reference sequence). Trimming cost V 2 bases and J 4 bases; bases outside gene matches: 4. This TCR was sampled from a man aged 18 to 35 in good health and CMV-seropositive. V gene TRBV6-6 combines with J gene TRBJ2-5; 10 positions match TRBD2. The sample taken for sequencing was PBMCs. The CDR3 sequence: CASSYLAGERETQYF. The CDR3 DNA sequence: TGTGCCAGCAGTTACCTAGCGGGAGAACGAGAGACCCAGTACTTC.